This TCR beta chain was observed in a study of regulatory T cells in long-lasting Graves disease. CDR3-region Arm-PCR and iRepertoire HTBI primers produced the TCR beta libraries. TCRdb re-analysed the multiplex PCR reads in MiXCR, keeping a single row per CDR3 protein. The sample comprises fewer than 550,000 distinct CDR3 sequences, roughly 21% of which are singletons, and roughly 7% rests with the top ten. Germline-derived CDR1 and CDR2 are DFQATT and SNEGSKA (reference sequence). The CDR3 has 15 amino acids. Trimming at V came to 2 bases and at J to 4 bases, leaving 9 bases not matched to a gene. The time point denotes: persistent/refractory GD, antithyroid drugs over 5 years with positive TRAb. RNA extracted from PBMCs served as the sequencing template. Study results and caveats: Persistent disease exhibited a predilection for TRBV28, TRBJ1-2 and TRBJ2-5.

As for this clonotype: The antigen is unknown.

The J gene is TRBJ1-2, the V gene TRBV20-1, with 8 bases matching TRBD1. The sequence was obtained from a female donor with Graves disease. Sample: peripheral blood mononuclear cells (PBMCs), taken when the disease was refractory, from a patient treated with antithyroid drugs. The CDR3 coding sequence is TGCAGTGCTAGACCTCTTCAGGGGGCGGTCTATGGCTACACCTTC. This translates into CSARPLQGAVYGYTF.